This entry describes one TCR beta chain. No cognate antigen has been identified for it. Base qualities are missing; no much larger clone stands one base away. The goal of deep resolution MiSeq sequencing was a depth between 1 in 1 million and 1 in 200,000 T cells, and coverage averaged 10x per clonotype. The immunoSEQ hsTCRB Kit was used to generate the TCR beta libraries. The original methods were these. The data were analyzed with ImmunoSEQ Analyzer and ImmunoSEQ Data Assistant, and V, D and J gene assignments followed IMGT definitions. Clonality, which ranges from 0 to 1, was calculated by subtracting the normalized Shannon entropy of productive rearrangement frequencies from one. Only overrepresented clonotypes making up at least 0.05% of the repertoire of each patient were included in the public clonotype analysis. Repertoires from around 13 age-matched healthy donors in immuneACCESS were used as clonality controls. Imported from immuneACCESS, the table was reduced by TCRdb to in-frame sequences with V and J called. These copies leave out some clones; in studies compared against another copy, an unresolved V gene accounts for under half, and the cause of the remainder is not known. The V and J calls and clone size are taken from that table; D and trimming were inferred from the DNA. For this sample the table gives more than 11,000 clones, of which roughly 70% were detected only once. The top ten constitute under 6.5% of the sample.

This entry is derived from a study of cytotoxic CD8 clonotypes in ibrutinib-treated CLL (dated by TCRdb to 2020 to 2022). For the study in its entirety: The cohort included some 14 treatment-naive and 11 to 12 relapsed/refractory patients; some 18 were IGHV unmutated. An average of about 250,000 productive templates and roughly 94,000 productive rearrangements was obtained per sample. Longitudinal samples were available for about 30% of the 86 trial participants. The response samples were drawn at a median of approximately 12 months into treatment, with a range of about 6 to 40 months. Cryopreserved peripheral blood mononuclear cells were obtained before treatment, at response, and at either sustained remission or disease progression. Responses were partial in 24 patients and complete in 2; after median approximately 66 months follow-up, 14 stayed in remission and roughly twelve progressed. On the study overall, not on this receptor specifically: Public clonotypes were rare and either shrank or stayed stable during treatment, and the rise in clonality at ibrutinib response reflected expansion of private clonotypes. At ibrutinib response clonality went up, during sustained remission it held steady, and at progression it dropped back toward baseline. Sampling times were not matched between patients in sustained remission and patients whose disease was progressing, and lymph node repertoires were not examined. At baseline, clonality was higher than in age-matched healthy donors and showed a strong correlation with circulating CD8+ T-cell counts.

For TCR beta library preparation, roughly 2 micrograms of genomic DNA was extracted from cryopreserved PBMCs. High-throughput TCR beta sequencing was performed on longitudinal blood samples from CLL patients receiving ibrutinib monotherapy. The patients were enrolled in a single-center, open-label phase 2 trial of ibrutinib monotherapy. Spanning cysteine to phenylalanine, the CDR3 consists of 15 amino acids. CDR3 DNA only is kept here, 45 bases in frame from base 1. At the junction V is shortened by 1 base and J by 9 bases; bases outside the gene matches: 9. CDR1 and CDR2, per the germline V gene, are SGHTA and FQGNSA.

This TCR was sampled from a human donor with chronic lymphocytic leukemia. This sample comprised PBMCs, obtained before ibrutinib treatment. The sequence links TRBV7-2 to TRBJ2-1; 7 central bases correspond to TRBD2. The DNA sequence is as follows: TGTGCCAGCAGCTTAGTGGCGGGGGTAGGGGTTGAGCAGTTCTTC. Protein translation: CASSLVAGVGVEQFF.